Below, 4 T cell receptor beta chains from the same sample are listed, as sequenced in a study of neurological immune-mediated disorders (dated 2019 in TCRdb). Receptors were amplified or captured by 5' RACE. This sample was sequenced with an Illumina HiSeq 2500. TCRdb reworked the public reads: Q25 trimming with fastp, MiXCR clone assembly, productive beta chains retained. Rows with a matching CDR3 protein are joined into one entry that keeps the most common DNA and genes. This sample gives over 55,000 distinct CDR3 sequences in total; under 2.5% of them show up just once. The top ten constitute about 2.9% of the sample. Input material: PBMCs. These receptors were collected from a man aged 45 to 65 with multiple sclerosis.

At least ten counts were recorded for this clonotype. The chain is built from TRBV3-1 and TRBJ2-7; no clear D gene. The CDR3 is 15 residues long. CDR1 is LGHDT, CDR2 YNNKEL, per germline (reference sequence). Trimming removed 3 bases from V and 7 bases from J, with 19 bases in between. This CDR3 is CASSQMSYGDGEQYF. Written as DNA, the CDR3 is TGTGCCAGCAGCCAGATGAGCTACGGAGACGGGGAGCAGTACTTC.

This clonotype was recorded a few times. V usage is TRBV28 and J usage is TRBJ2-7; 8 bases fit TRBD2. Per germline, CDR1 MDHEN and CDR2 SYDVKM. J lost 0 bases, V lost 8 bases, and 3 bases had no gene match. The CDR3 is made up of 13 amino acids. CDR3 bases: TGTGCCAGCTTGCGGGGGGTCTCCTACGAGCAGTACTTC. Protein product: CASLRGVSYEQYF. The variable domain in full, with the rest retrieved from reference TRBV28 and TRBJ2-7, is DVKVTQSSRYLVKRTGEKVFLECVQDMDHENMFWYRQDPGLGLRLIYFSYDVKMKEKGDIPEGYSVSREKKERFSLILESASTNQTSMYLCASLRGVSYEQYFGPGTRLTVT.

This clonotype was counted ten times or more. The V and J genes are TRBV7-3 and TRBJ2-5, with D perhaps being TRBD1 or TRBD2 (5 bases each). V gave up 1 base and J gave up 7 bases, with 13 bases separating them. This CDR3 contains 14 residues. From germline, CDR1 is SGHTA and CDR2 FQGTGA. CDR3 residues: CASSLKGPPGTQYF. In DNA, the CDR3 is TGTGCCAGCAGCTTAAAGGGACCACCGGGGACCCAGTACTTC. Full variable domain (remainder filled in from reference TRBV7-3 and TRBJ2-5): GAGVSQTPSNKVTEKGKYVELRCDPISGHTALYWYRQSLGQGPEFLIYFQGTGAADDSGLPNDRFFAVRPEGSVSTLKIQRTERGDSAVYLCASSLKGPPGTQYFGPGTRLLVL.

Points on this clonotype: This could be a read error, since a much larger clone is one nucleotide away. This chain joins TRBV7-9 and TRBJ2-5; D ambiguous. Germline values: CDR1 SEHNR, CDR2 FQNEAQ (reference sequence). This CDR3 region has 11 residues. The CDR3 reads CDSSSLETQYF. The CDR3 DNA sequence: TGTGACAGCAGCTCACTAGAGACCCAGTACTTC.